A single sample gave rise to the 5 T cell receptor beta chains below, sequenced in a study of T cell changes during pregnancy in multiple sclerosis. Sequencing used immunoSEQ multiplex PCR; TCRdb keeps in-frame clones, though not all of them. The top ten clones hold roughly 2.5% of a sample with tens of thousands of clones, roughly 93% of them seen once. The sample here was peripheral blood, taken in the second trimester of pregnancy. These receptors were collected from a female donor with multiple sclerosis, enrolled in a pregnancy study.

The chain has TRBV23-1 and TRBJ2-1; 7 bases line up with TRBD2. TRBV23-1 belongs to the ORF category, with a function that is uncertain. The CDR3 runs 13 residues. V lost 8 bases to trimming and J lost 4 bases; unmatched junction nucleotides: 5. The DNA of the CDR3 is TGCGCCAGCGGCCGGGAGGAATACAATGAGCAGTTCTTC. Residues: CASGREEYNEQFF.

The sample holds one count of this clone. This chain joins TRBV27 and TRBJ1-4; possibly TRBD1 for D (5 bases). CDR3 length: 13 amino acids. Germline V gene sequence: CDR1 MNHEY, CDR2 SMNVEV (reference sequence). Trimming stripped 8 bases from V and 5 bases from J, with 12 bases between. CDR3 DNA: TGTGCCAGCCGCACAGACAGAAATGAAAAACTGTTTTTT. This gives the protein CASRTDRNEKLFF.

The chain has TRBV4-1 and TRBJ2-2, with D possibly TRBD1 on 7 matching bases. Germline values: CDR1 MGHRA, CDR2 YSYEKL. This CDR3 is 15 amino acids long. The germline V and J ends were trimmed by 4 bases and 5 bases, with 14 bases remaining between them. As DNA, the CDR3 is TGCGCCAGCAGCCCCTCGCAGGGGGGTACCGGGGAGCTGTTTTTT. Amino acid sequence: CASSPSQGGTGELFF.

The V and J genes are TRBV6-5 and TRBJ1-6, with unresolved D. The CDR3 spans 14 residues. The germline V gene has CDR1 MNHEY and CDR2 SVGAGI. Trimming stripped 6 bases from V and 6 bases from J, with 12 bases between. DNA for the CDR3: TGTGCCAGCAGGCTATCTGGAGGTAATTCACCCCTCCACTTT. Protein product: CASRLSGGNSPLHF.

This rearrangement joins TRBV19 to TRBJ2-1; D is unresolved. Trimming took 1 base from V and 7 from J, leaving 17 bases between them. Germline V gene sequence: CDR1 LNHDA, CDR2 SQIVND (reference sequence). The CDR3 contains 16 residues. CDR3 sequence (DNA): TGTGCCAGTAGTATAGTGGCGGAATCCATCGTTAATGAGCAGTTCTTC. Translating gives CASSIVAESIVNEQFF.